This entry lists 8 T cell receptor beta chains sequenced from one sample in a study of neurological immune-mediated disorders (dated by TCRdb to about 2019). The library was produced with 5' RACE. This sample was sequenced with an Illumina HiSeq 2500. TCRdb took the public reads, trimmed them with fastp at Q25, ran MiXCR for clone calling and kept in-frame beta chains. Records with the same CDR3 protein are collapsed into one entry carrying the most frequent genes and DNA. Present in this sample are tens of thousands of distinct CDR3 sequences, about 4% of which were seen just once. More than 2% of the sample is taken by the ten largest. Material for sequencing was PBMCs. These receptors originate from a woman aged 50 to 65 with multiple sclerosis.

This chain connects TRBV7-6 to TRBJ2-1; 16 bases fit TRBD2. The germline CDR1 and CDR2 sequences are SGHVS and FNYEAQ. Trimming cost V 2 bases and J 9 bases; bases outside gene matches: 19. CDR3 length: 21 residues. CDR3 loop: CASSLTLFGTSGRAWQIEQFF. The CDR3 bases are TGTGCCAGCAGCTTAACCCTGTTTGGGACTAGCGGGAGGGCCTGGCAGATTGAGCAGTTCTTC.

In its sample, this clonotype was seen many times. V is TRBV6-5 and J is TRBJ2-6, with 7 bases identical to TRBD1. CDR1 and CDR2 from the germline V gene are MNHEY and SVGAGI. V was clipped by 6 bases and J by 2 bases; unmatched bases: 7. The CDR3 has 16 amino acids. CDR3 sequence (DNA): TGTGCCAGCAGCCGACAGGGTGCCGCTGGGGCCAACGTCCTGACTTTC. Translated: CASSRQGAAGANVLTF.

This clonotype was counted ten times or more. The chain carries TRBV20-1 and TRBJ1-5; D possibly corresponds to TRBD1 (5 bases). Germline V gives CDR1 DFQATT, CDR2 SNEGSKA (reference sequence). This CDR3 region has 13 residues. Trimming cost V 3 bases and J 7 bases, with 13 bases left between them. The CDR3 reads CSASLSRDQPQHF. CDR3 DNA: TGCAGTGCTAGTCTGAGCAGGGACCAGCCCCAGCATTTT.

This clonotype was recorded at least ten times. CDR3 loop: CSARVSRGRYNEQFF. CDR3 sequence (DNA): TGCAGTGCTAGAGTCAGTCGCGGGAGGTACAATGAGCAGTTCTTC. The chain employs TRBV20-1 and TRBJ2-1; 8 bases agree with TRBD2. In germline, CDR1 is DFQATT, CDR2 SNEGSKA (reference sequence). The CDR3 spans 15 residues. Trimming cost V 1 base and J 4 bases; bases outside gene matches: 6.

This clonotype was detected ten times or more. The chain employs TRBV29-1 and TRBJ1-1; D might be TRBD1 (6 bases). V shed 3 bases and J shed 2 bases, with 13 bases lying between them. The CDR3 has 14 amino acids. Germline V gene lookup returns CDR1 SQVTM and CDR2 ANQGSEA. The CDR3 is CSVDKDSRNTEAFF. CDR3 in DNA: TGCAGCGTTGACAAGGACAGCCGAAACACTGAAGCTTTCTTT.

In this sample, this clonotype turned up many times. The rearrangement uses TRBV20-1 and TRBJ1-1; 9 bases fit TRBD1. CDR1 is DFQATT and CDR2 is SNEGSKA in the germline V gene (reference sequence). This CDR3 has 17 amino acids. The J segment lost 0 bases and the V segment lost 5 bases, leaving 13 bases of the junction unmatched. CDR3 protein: CSAGNRGRGRVNTEAFF. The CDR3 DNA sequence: TGCAGTGCTGGTAACAGGGGGCGCGGCCGTGTGAACACTGAAGCTTTCTTT.

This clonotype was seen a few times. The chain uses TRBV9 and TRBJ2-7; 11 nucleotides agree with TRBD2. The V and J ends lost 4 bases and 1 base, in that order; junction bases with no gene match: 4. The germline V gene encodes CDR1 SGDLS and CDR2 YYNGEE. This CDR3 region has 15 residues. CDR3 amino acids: CASSSGLADSYEQYF. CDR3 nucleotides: TGTGCCAGCAGCTCGGGACTAGCGGATTCCTACGAGCAGTACTTC.

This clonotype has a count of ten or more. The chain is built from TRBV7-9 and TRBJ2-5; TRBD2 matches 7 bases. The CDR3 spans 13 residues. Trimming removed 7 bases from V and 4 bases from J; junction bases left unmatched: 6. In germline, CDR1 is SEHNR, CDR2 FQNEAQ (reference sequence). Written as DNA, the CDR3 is TGTGCCAGCACCCCTTGGGGGGGAGAGACCCAGTACTTC. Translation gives CASTPWGGETQYF.